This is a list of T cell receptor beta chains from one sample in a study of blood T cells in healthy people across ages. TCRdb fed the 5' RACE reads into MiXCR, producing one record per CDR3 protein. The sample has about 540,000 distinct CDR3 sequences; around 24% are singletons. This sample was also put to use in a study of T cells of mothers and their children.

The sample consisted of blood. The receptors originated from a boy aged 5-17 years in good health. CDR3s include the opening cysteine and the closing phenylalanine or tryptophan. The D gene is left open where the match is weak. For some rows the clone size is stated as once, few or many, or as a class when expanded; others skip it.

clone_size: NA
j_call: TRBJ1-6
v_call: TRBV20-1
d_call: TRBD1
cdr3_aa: CSATPPRGLYNSPLHF
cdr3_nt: TGCAGTGCTACGCCCCCCAGGGGGCTTTATAATTCACCCCTCCACTTT

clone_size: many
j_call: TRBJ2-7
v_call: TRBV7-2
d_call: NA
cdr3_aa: CASSRTPGEQYF
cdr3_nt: TGTGCCAGCAGCCGTACCCCCGGGGAGCAGTACTTC

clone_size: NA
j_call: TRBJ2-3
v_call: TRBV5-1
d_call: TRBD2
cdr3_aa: CASSTAGGPLDTQYF
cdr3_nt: TGCGCCAGCAGTACGGCGGGAGGGCCACTAGATACGCAGTATTTT

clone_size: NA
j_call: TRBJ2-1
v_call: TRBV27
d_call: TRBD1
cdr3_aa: CASSVLEQGSYNEQFF
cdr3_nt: TGTGCCAGCAGTGTGCTGGAACAGGGGAGCTACAATGAGCAGTTCTTC

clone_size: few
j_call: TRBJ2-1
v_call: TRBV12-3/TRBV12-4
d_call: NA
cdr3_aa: CASTQGTGSSYNEQFF
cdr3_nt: TGTGCCAGCACCCAGGGCACCGGGAGCTCCTACAATGAGCAGTTCTTC

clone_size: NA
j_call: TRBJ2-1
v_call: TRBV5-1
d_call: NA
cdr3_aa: CASSPMSPRVHNEQFF
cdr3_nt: TGCGCCAGCAGCCCTATGTCTCCCCGAGTCCACAATGAGCAGTTCTTC

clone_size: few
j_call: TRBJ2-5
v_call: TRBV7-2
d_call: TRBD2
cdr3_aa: CASSLAGGGSGETQYF
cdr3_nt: TGTGCCAGCAGCTTAGCGGGCGGCGGGAGTGGGGAGACCCAGTACTTC

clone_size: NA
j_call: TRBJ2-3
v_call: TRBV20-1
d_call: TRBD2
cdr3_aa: CSARGMSSGMADTQYF
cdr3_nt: TGCAGTGCTAGGGGCATGAGTAGCGGGATGGCAGATACGCAGTATTTT

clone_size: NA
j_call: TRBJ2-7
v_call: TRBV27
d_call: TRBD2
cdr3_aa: CASSTSGGPYEQYF
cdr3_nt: TGTGCCAGCAGTACTAGCGGGGGGCCCTACGAGCAGTACTTC

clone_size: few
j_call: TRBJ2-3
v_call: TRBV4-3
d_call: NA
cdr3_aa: CASSQDETAVNPTDTQYF
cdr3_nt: TGCGCCAGCAGCCAAGACGAGACAGCGGTAAATCCCACAGATACGCAGTATTTT

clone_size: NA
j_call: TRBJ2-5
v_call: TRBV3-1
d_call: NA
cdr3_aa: CASSQDRVQETQYF
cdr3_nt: TGTGCCAGCAGCCAAGATCGCGTCCAAGAGACCCAGTACTTC

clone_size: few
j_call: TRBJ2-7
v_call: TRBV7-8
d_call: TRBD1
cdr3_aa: CASSQGVRDTSYEQYF
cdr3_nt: TGTGCCAGCAGCCAGGGGGTCCGGGACACCTCCTACGAGCAGTACTTC

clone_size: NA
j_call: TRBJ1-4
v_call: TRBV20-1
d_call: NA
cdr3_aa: CSALGPRFREKLFF
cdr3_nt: TGCAGTGCCCTGGGACCGAGGTTTCGGGAAAAACTGTTTTTT

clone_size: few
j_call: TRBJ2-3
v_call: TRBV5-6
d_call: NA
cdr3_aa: CASSQYAPIRGPSTDTQYF
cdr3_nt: TGTGCCAGCAGCCAATATGCCCCCATCAGGGGACCTAGCACAGATACGCAGTATTTT

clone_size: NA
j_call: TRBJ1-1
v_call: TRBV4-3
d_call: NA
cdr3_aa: CASTAYVGLVANTEAFF
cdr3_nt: TGCGCCAGCACCGCTTACGTGGGCTTGGTCGCGAACACTGAAGCTTTCTTT

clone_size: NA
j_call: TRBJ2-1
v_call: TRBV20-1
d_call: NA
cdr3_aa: CSARRSSPNEQFF
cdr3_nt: TGCAGTGCTAGGCGATCTAGCCCCAATGAGCAGTTCTTC

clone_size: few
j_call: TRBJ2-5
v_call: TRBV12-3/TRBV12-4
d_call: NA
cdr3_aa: CASSSRTEQETQYF
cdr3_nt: TGTGCCAGCAGTTCCCGGACTGAACAAGAGACCCAGTACTTC

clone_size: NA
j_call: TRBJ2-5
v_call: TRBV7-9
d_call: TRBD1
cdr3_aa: CASSWGQLGETQYF
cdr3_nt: TGTGCCAGCAGCTGGGGACAGTTGGGGGAGACCCAGTACTTC

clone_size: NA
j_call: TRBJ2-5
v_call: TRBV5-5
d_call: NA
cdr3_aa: CASSPGPLEETQYF
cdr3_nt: TGTGCCAGCAGCCCCGGTCCTCTCGAAGAGACCCAGTACTTC

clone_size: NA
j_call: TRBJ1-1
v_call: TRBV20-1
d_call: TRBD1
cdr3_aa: CSASGGSGGFGNTEAFF
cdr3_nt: TGCAGTGCTAGTGGGGGGTCAGGGGGCTTTGGGAACACTGAAGCTTTCTTT

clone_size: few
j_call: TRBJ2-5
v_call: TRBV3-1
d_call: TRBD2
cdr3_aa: CASSLPLLAGAETQYF
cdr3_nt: TGTGCCAGCAGCCTACCTTTACTAGCGGGGGCGGAGACCCAGTACTTC

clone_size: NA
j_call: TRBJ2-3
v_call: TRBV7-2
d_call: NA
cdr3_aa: CASSRRAMTPRVQADTQYF
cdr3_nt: TGTGCCAGCAGCCGCCGTGCTATGACCCCTCGGGTTCAGGCAGATACGCAGTATTTT

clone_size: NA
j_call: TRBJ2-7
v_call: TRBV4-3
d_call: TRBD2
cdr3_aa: CASSQDISTSGGPDYEQHF
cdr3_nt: TGCGCCAGCAGCCAAGATATTAGTACTAGCGGGGGGCCGGACTACGAGCAGCACTTC

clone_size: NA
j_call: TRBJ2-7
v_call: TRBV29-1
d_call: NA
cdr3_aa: CSVVGTGSYEQYF
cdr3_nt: TGCAGCGTTGTCGGCACAGGCTCCTACGAGCAGTACTTC

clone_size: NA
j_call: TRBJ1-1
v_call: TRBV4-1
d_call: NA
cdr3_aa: CASSQEMGYGTQAFF
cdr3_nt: TGCGCCAGCAGCCAAGAAATGGGTTACGGGACCCAAGCTTTCTTT

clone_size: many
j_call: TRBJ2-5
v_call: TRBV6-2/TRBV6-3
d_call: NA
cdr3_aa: CASSYGETETQYF
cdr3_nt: TGTGCCAGCAGTTACGGGGAGACGGAGACCCAGTACTTC

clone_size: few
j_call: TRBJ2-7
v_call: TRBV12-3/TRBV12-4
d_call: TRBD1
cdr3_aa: CASSYGQGTNYEQYF
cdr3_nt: TGTGCCAGCAGTTACGGACAGGGGACTAACTACGAGCAGTACTTC

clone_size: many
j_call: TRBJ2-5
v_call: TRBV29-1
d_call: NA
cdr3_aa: CSVDHGVRETQYF
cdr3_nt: TGCAGCGTTGATCACGGGGTGAGAGAGACCCAGTACTTC

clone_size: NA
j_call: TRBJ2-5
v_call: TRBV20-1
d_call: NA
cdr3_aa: CSARAAGRETQYF
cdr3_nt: TGCAGTGCTAGAGCAGCGGGTCGGGAGACCCAGTACTTC

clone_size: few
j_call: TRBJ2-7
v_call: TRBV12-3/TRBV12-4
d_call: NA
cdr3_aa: CASSNSFSSYEQYF
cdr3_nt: TGTGCCAGCAGTAACAGCTTTTCCTCCTACGAGCAGTACTTC

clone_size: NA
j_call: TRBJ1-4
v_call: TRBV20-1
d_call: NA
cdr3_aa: CSASGGSATNEKLFF
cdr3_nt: TGCAGTGCTAGTGGGGGATCCGCAACTAATGAAAAACTGTTTTTT

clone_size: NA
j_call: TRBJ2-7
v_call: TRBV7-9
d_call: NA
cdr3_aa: CASRPPRTYEQYF
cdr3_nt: TGTGCCAGCAGGCCCCCGCGGACCTACGAGCAGTACTTC

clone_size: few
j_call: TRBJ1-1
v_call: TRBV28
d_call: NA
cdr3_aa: CASSLSVWERNTEAFF
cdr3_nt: TGTGCCAGCAGTTTATCCGTATGGGAGAGGAACACTGAAGCTTTCTTT

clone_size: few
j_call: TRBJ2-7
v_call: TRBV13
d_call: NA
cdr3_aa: CASSLRTGIYEQYF
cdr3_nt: TGTGCCAGCAGCTTAAGAACAGGGATATACGAGCAGTACTTC

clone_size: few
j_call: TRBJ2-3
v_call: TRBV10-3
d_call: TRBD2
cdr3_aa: CAIRTSYVAGGRETQYF
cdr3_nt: TGTGCCATCAGAACATCCTACGTAGCGGGGGGGCGAGAGACGCAGTATTTT

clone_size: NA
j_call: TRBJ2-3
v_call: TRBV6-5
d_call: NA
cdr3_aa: CASSSGSPADTQYF
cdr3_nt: TGTGCCAGCAGTTCAGGGAGTCCGGCAGATACGCAGTATTTT

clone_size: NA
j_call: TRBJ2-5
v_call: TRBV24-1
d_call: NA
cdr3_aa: CATSGQGPRETQYF
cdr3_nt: TGTGCCACCAGTGGTCAGGGTCCTCGAGAGACCCAGTACTTC

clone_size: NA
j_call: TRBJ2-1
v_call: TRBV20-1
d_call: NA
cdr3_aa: CSARRGGVGEQFF
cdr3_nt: TGCAGTGCTAGACGTGGCGGGGTGGGTGAGCAGTTCTTC

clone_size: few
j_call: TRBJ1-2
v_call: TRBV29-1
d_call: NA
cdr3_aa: CSVASDPAEIRNNYGYTF
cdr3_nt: TGCAGCGTTGCGTCTGATCCCGCGGAGATCCGAAACAACTATGGCTACACCTTC

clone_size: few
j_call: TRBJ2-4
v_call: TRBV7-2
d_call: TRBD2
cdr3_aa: CASRERGKNIQYF
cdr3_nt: TGTGCCAGCAGAGAGCGGGGGAAAAACATTCAGTACTTC

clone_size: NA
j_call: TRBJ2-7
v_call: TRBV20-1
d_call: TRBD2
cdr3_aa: CSARDLAGGPSDWQYF
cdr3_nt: TGCAGTGCTAGAGATCTAGCGGGGGGGCCATCTGATTGGCAGTACTTC

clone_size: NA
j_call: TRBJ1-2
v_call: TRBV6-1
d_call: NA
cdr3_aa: CASSEVAANYGYTF
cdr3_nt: TGTGCCAGCAGTGAGGTCGCAGCGAACTATGGCTACACCTTC

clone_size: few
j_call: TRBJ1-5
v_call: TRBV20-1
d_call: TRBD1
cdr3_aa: CSARLQGPLGVYQPQHF
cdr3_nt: TGCAGTGCTAGGCTACAGGGGCCGCTTGGAGTCTATCAGCCCCAGCATTTT